The entry below gives a single TCR beta chain sequence along with its context. Its antigen is still unknown. The data were taken from a study of cytomegalovirus exposure and HLA in healthy donors. Study-level information: The 120 validation repertoires were reported in a later analysis to have been generated on the same platform as the roughly 720 first-cohort repertoires. General study findings and limits: There were some public TCRs occurring in many donors, but most TCR sequences were rare. A later analysis found first-cohort TCR clusters tended to co-occur in the 120 validation repertoires. It was reportedly the case that the classifier diagnosed cytomegalovirus status with high specificity and sensitivity.

Germline V CDR1 and CDR2: MNHEY, SVGAGI. The CDR3 extends over 14 amino acids. J gave up 2 bases and V 5 bases, and 5 bases lay outside the gene matches. This table comes from immunoSEQ multiplex PCR, and its TCRdb copy is limited to in-frame clones, with some not included. Of around 94,000 clones in the sample, about 95% were seen once. The source is a woman in her late teens or twenties in good health and CMV-seronegative. Material for sequencing was PBMCs. The V call is TRBV6-5, the J call TRBJ1-2, with 7 bases matching TRBD1. CDR3 DNA: TGTGCCAGCAGTGCACCGGGACAGAACTATGGCTACACCTTC. Translation: CASSAPGQNYGYTF.